This T cell receptor beta chain came from a study of vaccination effects on CD4 cells after COVID-19. Turning to the study itself: Participants received two doses of either the BNT162b2 or mRNA-1273 vaccine. General study findings and limits: Clones from infection and from vaccination both contracted markedly late after vaccination.

Viral peptide pools were used in the ViraFEST assay to expand antigen-specific CD4+ T cells, and sequencing came afterward. A roughly ten-day culture period preceded the isolation of CD4+ T cells. Having tested negative for nucleocapsid antibodies, the vaccine recipients showed no prior SARS-CoV-2 infection. Approximately 2 million PBMC were placed in each well, which was supplemented with roughly 9.1 IU/ml IL-2 and roughly 9 ug/ml peptides. The authors replaced half the medium with IL-2 medium on days 3 and 7. Sequencing used immunoSEQ multiplex PCR; TCRdb keeps in-frame clones, though not all of them. The sample has around 63,000 clones, over 70% seen once. This CDR3 has 17 amino acids. V lost 5 bases and J lost 0; bases outside the gene matches: 10. Germline V lookup: CDR1 SEHNR, CDR2 FQNEAQ (reference sequence). Details on this clone: Its antigen is not known.

Specimen: CD4+ T cells from PBMCs cultured with HCoV-OC43 spike peptides, collected before COVID-19 vaccination. Subset given: HCoV-OC43 spike overlapping peptide pool stimulation. This rearrangement joins TRBV7-9 to TRBJ1-3; 7 positions agree with TRBD1. This TCR was recovered from a human donor who received a COVID-19 vaccine. CDR3 bases: TGTGCCAGCAGCGCCTCGACAGGGCCTCTCTCTGGAAACACCATATATTTT. It encodes CASSASTGPLSGNTIYF. Drawing the rest from reference TRBV7-9 and TRBJ1-3, the complete variable domain is DTGVSQNPRHKITKRGQNVTFRCDPISEHNRLYWYRQTLGQGPEFLTYFQNEAQLEKSRLLSDRFSAERPKGSFSTLEIQRTEQGDSAMYLCASSASTGPLSGNTIYFGEGSWLTVV.